This T cell receptor (beta chain) appears in the sequencing data of a study of OX40 agonist ivuxolimab in advanced cancers. Measured with immunoSEQ multiplex PCR; TCRdb has only the in-frame clones, and not every one. Here the sample spans 100,000 or so clones, roughly 84% being singletons. This CDR3 spans 14 amino acids. Germline V gene data show CDR1 as SGHDN and CDR2 as FVKESK. V shed 2 bases and J 6 bases; nucleotides not matched to a gene: 7. The chain has TRBV14 and TRBJ2-7; 7 bases map to TRBD1. The sequencing here drew on CD4+ or CD8+ T cells sorted from blood, taken in a trial of the OX40 agonist ivuxolimab. The sequence derives from an adult with an advanced solid tumor such as melanoma, head and neck, liver or kidney cancer. The CDR3 region is CASSQYRGQVEQYF. In DNA, the CDR3 is TGTGCCAGCAGCCAATATAGGGGGCAGGTCGAGCAGTACTTC.